This entry lists 21 T cell receptor beta chains sequenced from one sample in a study of OX40 agonist ivuxolimab in advanced cancers. Libraries were prepared by immunoSEQ multiplex PCR; TCRdb keeps only in-frame clonotypes and omits some of them. The data hold fewer than 70,000 clones, with about 89% observed a single time. Sequences were derived from CD4+ or CD8+ T cells sorted from blood, sampled in a trial of the OX40 agonist ivuxolimab. All receptors come from an adult with an advanced solid tumor such as melanoma, head and neck, liver or kidney cancer.

This clone occurred once. CDR3 amino acids: CASSDGEGHTQYF. DNA of the CDR3: TGTGCCAGCAGTGACGGGGAAGGGCATACGCAGTATTTT. The chain employs TRBV6-4 and TRBJ2-3, with D uncertain. The CDR3 is 13 amino acids. Trimming removed 2 bases from V and 7 bases from J, with 10 bases in between. Germline V CDR1 and CDR2: MRHNA, SNTAGT.

The chain uses TRBV5-1 and TRBJ2-1, with 8 bases that match TRBD1. The V gene's germline CDR1 is SGHRS and CDR2 YFSETQ. Trimming removed 2 bases from V and 15 bases from J; junction bases left unmatched: 13. The CDR3 covers 14 residues. CDR3 amino acids: CASSLDDPDRGLFF. The CDR3 DNA sequence: TGCGCCAGCAGCTTAGATGACCCAGACAGGGGTCTGTTCTTC.

The chain joins TRBV7-9 to TRBJ2-7, with D tentatively TRBD1 (6 bases). The CDR3 loop spans 18 amino acids. The V and J ends lost 5 bases and 1 base respectively, with 24 bases between them. Per the germline V gene, CDR1 is SEHNR and CDR2 is FQNEAQ (reference sequence). The chain's CDR3 is CASSPLFLVRTASYEQYF. The CDR3 coding sequence is TGTGCCAGCAGCCCCTTATTTTTGGTCCGGACAGCGTCCTACGAGCAGTACTTC.

This clone was seen only once. V is TRBV5-4 and J is TRBJ1-4; TRBD1 aligns across 8 bases. The CDR3 runs to 13 residues. With V trimmed by 4 bases and J by 8 bases, 4 bases remained unmatched. Germline V gives CDR1 SGHNT, CDR2 YYREEE (reference sequence). The CDR3 reads CASSTHRGEKLFF. CDR3 coding DNA: TGTGCCAGCAGCACCCACAGGGGGGAAAAACTGTTTTTT.

The chain links TRBV15 to TRBJ2-5, with 7 nucleotides matching TRBD2. The germline gives CDR1 LNHNV, CDR2 YYDKDF (reference sequence). This CDR3 spans 14 amino acids. Unmatched junction bases numbered 0, after V lost 1 base and J lost 1 base. CDR3 nucleotides: TGTGCCACCAGCAGAGGACTAGCCCAAGAGACCCAGTACTTC. Translation: CATSRGLAQETQYF. Looking up the rest from reference TRBV15 and TRBJ2-5 gives the full variable domain: DAMVIQNPRYQVTQFGKPVTLSCSQTLNHNVMYWYQQKSSQAPKLLFHYYDKDFNNEADTPDNFQSRRPNTSFCFLDIRSPGLGDTAMYLCATSRGLAQETQYFGPGTRLLVL.

The chain joins TRBV4-1 to TRBJ1-1; no definite D call. With 5 bases removed from V and 4 bases from J, the gap between germline ends came to 5 bases. The CDR3 is 11 amino acids. Germline V CDR1 and CDR2: MGHRA, YSYEKL. CDR3 nucleotide sequence: TGCGCCAGCAGCTGGGGCACTGAAGCTTTCTTT. This codes for CASSWGTEAFF.

This chain joins TRBV6-5 and TRBJ1-5; unclear D gene. Germline CDR1 is MNHEY and CDR2 is SVGAGI. CDR3 length: 14 residues. The V end lost 6 bases, the J end lost 6 bases, and 15 bases lay between the germline ends. The CDR3 bases are TGTGCCAGCAGCCGGGCCGCGACGACTCAGCCCCAGCATTTT. Amino acids: CASSRAATTQPQHF.

The chain links TRBV6-1 to TRBJ1-5; D is possibly TRBD1 (5 bases). Looked up from germline, CDR1 is MNHNS and CDR2 is SASEGT. V gave up 7 bases and J gave up 0 bases, with 10 bases separating them. This CDR3 comprises 14 residues. The CDR3 DNA is TGTGCCAGCACGGGACCCCATAGCAATCAGCCCCAGCATTTT. Amino acid sequence: CASTGPHSNQPQHF.

The rearrangement joins TRBV7-2 to TRBJ2-2; TRBD2 matches at 8 bases. The ends lost 4 bases at V and 4 bases at J; junction bases unmatched: 11. This CDR3 has 17 amino acids. From germline, CDR1 is SGHTA and CDR2 FQGNSA. The chain's CDR3 is CASSSAGVRVTTGELFF. Here the CDR3 DNA reads TGTGCCAGCAGCTCAGCGGGGGTGAGGGTTACCACCGGGGAGCTGTTTTTT.

This clone has just a few counts. The chain joins TRBV5-1 to TRBJ2-3; the D gene is possibly TRBD1 (6 bases). This CDR3 region has 13 residues. Germline CDR1 and CDR2: SGHRS and YFSETQ. The CDR3 nucleotides read TGCGCACAAAGTGGGGGCACCAGTGATACGCAGTATTTT. As protein: CAQSGGTSDTQYF.

The chain is built from TRBV28 and TRBJ2-7; D remains ambiguous. The V gene's germline CDR1 is MDHEN and CDR2 SYDVKM. CDR3 length: 18 amino acids. V dropped 2 bases and J dropped 3 bases, with 23 bases sitting between them. CDR3 residues: CASSLIELSRVRSYEQYF. For the CDR3, the DNA is TGTGCCAGCAGTTTAATTGAATTGAGCCGGGTCAGAAGCTACGAGCAGTACTTC.

The chain recombines TRBV6-1 with TRBJ1-3; the D is unclear. The CDR3 is 12 residues long. Germline CDR1 reads MNHNS; CDR2 reads SASEGT. Trimming left V 6 bases short and J 0 bases short, with 3 bases between. This chain's CDR3 is CASRISGNTIYF. CDR3 DNA sequence: TGTGCCAGCAGAATCTCTGGAAACACCATATATTTT.

In its sample, this clone was seen a few times. The chain couples TRBV5-1 to TRBJ2-7, with TRBD1 identical over 7 bases. The V gene's germline CDR1 is SGHRS and CDR2 YFSETQ. The V segment lost 4 bases and the J segment 2 bases; nucleotides outside the gene matches: 3. This CDR3 is 13 amino acids long. This chain's CDR3 is CASSPGQTYEQYF. As DNA, the CDR3 is TGCGCCAGCAGCCCGGGACAGACCTACGAGCAGTACTTC.

The count of this clone is one. V usage is TRBV9 and J usage is TRBJ1-6, with a weak D call TRBD1 (6 bases). CDR1 and CDR2 from the germline V gene are SGDLS and YYNGEE. Trimming left V 5 bases short and J 10 bases short, with 13 bases between. The length of the CDR3 is 13 residues. The DNA for the CDR3 is TGTGCCAGCAGAGGTACAGGGAACTCACCCCTCCACTTT. Translating gives CASRGTGNSPLHF.

The rearrangement uses TRBV5-1 and TRBJ2-6, with 7 bases fitting TRBD1. There are 15 residues in the CDR3. Per the germline V gene, CDR1 is SGHRS and CDR2 is YFSETQ. Unmatched junction bases numbered 5, after V lost 4 bases and J lost 4 bases. CDR3 region: CASSVTGFGANVLTF. The CDR3 DNA is TGCGCCAGCAGCGTGACAGGGTTCGGGGCCAACGTCCTGACTTTC. Full variable domain (rest looked up from reference TRBV5-1 and TRBJ2-6): KAGVTQTPRYLIKTRGQQVTLSCSPISGHRSVSWYQQTPGQGLQFLFEYFSETQRNKGNFPGRFSGRQFSNSRSEMNVSTLELGDSALYLCASSVTGFGANVLTFGAGSRLTVL.

This clone was observed a few times. The CDR3 sequence is CASSVGDTEAFF. In nucleotides, the CDR3 is TGTGCCAGCAGTGTAGGGGACACTGAAGCTTTCTTT. This sequence joins TRBV2 and TRBJ1-1; a weak D match, TRBD1 (5 bases). CDR1 and CDR2 (germline): SNHLY, FYNNEI. The CDR3 extends over 12 amino acids. V gave up 4 bases and J gave up 3 bases, with 6 bases separating them.

This rearrangement joins TRBV5-1 to TRBJ1-6, with D tentatively TRBD1 (6 bases). V lost 4 bases and J 6 bases, leaving 14 bases between the germline ends. Germline V gene lookup returns CDR1 SGHRS and CDR2 YFSETQ. This CDR3 region has 15 residues. The CDR3 DNA is TGCGCCAGCAGCGAAAGACAGGACCCTAATTCACCCCTCCACTTT. It yields the protein CASSERQDPNSPLHF.

This sequence joins TRBV6-1 and TRBJ2-1; D unclear. The length of the CDR3 is 12 residues. Germline values: CDR1 MNHNS, CDR2 SASEGT. With 8 bases removed from V and 8 bases from J, the gap between germline ends came to 13 bases. In DNA form, the CDR3 reads TGTGCCAGCTCCCCCCATTGGGATGAGCAGTTCTTC. Translated, it gives CASSPHWDEQFF.

This sequence joins TRBV11-2 and TRBJ1-5; no clear D. The CDR3 extends over 13 amino acids. V was pared by 2 bases and J by 1 base, with 3 bases between. Germline V gene lookup returns CDR1 SGHAT and CDR2 FQNNGV. The CDR3 DNA reads as TGTGCCAGCAGCTTAAACAGCAATCAGCCCCAGCATTTT. Protein: CASSLNSNQPQHF.

This chain joins TRBV6-5 and TRBJ1-5; TRBD1 matches at 9 bases. The CDR3 runs 13 residues. Germline CDR1 reads MNHEY; CDR2 reads SVGAGI. J lost 7 bases, V lost 6 bases, and 4 bases had no gene match. CDR3 nucleotides: TGTGCCAGCAGGAAGGACAGGGGACAGCCCCAGCATTTT. Residues: CASRKDRGQPQHF.

This sequence joins TRBV18 and TRBJ2-7; D might be TRBD1 (6 bases). This CDR3 spans 15 amino acids. V lost 4 bases to trimming and J lost 5 bases, with 18 bases between them. Germline V CDR1 and CDR2: KGHSH, LQKENI. The CDR3 spells CASSLQQGSGDEQYF. CDR3 in DNA: TGTGCCAGCTCACTCCAGCAGGGATCAGGGGACGAGCAGTACTTC.